This TCR beta chain was observed in a study of T cell repertoires in cytomegalovirus infection (dated by TCRdb to the late 2010s). Context from the whole study: Alongside well-studied HLA-B-restricted epitopes, the peptide stimulations were aimed at recently identified HLA-C-restricted CMV epitopes, whose presentation resists viral immunomodulation. Because public TCR beta signatures pointed to carriage of CMV infection together with the matching HLA type, the HLA type of each donor mattered for the analysis.

What the research found in general, with its limitations: In both this cohort and an independent cohort of approximately 350 donors, the cumulative frequency of public TCR beta family members distinguished carriers of CMV infection plus the relevant HLA type. The ex vivo response was dominated by HLA-C-restricted CMV-specific TCR beta clonotypes, which also provided the single most frequent clonotype in two of eight donors.

Notes on this clonotype: The antigen this receptor binds is unknown. No base qualities exist here, and no much larger clone lies one base off it.

This sample's treatment or condition label indicates: in vitro stimulation with specific CMV peptide epitopes to enrich CMV-specific T cells. The reads were generated on an Illumina HiSeq 1500. TCRdb reran the public reads through fastp at Q25 and MiXCR, keeping productive beta chains. For every CDR3 protein sequence, its rows merge into one entry that carries the most common genes and DNA. Within this sample are 70,000 or so distinct CDR3 sequences, with about 27% of them counted one time only. The biggest ten clones account for 59% of the sample. V and J are truncated by 5 bases and 2 bases respectively, leaving an intervening sequence of 5 bases. Taken from the germline V gene, the CDR1 and CDR2 loops are SGHAT and FQNNGV. The CDR3 starts with the cysteine, ends with the phenylalanine, and has 12 residues. Just the 36-base CDR3 DNA is kept, in frame starting at base 1.

Sequenced here: CD8+ T cells from cultured PBMCs, sampled from culture after CMV antigen stimulation. The rearrangement combines TRBV11-2 with TRBJ2-3, with the D gene not confidently named. The TCR originated in a human donor in good health (CMV status not recorded). Some clones in this sample may be carry-over from other donors' samples. CDR3 protein: CASSALTDTQYF. The nucleotide sequence reads as follows: TGTGCCAGCAGCGCCCTCACAGATACGCAGTATTTT. Supplemented by the reference TRBV11-2 and TRBJ2-3 proteins around the CDR3, the complete variable domain is EAGVAQSPRYKIIEKRQSVAFWCNPISGHATLYWYQQILGQGPKLLIQFQNNGVVDDSQLPKDRFSAERLKGVDSTLKIQPAKLEDSAVYLCASSALTDTQYFGPGTRLTVL.